This TCR beta chain was recovered during a study of cytomegalovirus exposure and HLA in healthy donors. Study findings and constraints: As a later analysis revealed, the rate of TCR association differed by HLA locus, with DRB1 most and HLA-C fewest.

Participants comprised healthy donors of bone marrow. The V gene's germline CDR1 is SGDLS and CDR2 YYNGEE. This CDR3 has 16 amino acids. The ends lost 3 bases at V and 0 bases at J; junction bases unmatched: 3. Worth noting for this clone: Its antigen is unidentified.

The PCR ran on 60 Vbeta and 13 Jbeta primers. Clones were read by immunoSEQ multiplex PCR, and TCRdb kept only the in-frame ones, dropping some. The table lists 99,000 or so clones, over 9.5% of them singletons. The clonotype comes from a man aged 40-50 years in good health and CMV-seropositive. The J gene is TRBJ2-7, the V gene TRBV9; 13 positions match TRBD2. Source material: PBMCs. CDR3 loop: CASSAGTSGASYEQYF. CDR3 DNA sequence: TGTGCCAGCAGCGCCGGGACTAGCGGGGCCTCCTACGAGCAGTACTTC.